Given below is one T cell receptor (beta chain) in context. The data stem from a study of blood T cell repertoires in COVID-19. Across the study: The origin of the acute and convalescent COVID-19 samples was the United States, Italy and Spain. T cells, B-cell-depleted T cells, or PBMCs supplied cDNA or gDNA.

TCRdb's copy holds only in-frame clones and misses some; the assay was immunoSEQ multiplex PCR. The table includes approximately 340,000 clones, about nine tenths detected once. The Seattle patients, enrolled during active infection, were followed longitudinally. The sequenced material came from peripheral blood. The TCR originated in a man aged 30-40 years with COVID-19, enrolled during active disease.

In nucleotides, the CDR3 is TGCAGTGCTAGTACCCGGGGACAGCGAAAGCGGTATGGCTACACCTTC. The encoded protein is CSASTRGQRKRYGYTF. The chain has TRBV20-1 and TRBJ1-2; TRBD1 matches 7 bases. The germline gives CDR1 DFQATT, CDR2 SNEGSKA (reference sequence). The CDR3 is 16 amino acids. V lost 3 bases and J lost 5; bases outside the gene matches: 15.